This entry concerns a single T cell receptor (beta chain). Its matching antigen is unknown. This entry belongs to a study of shared clonotypes between healthy human individuals. Generated by immunoSEQ multiplex PCR, the TCRdb table keeps only in-frame clones and is missing some. This sample has over 750,000 clones, with roughly 96% found just once. CD8 cells classed as naive were CD45RO-negative and positively selected for CCR7, excluding terminally differentiated effector memory CD45RA+ cells. Every one of the donors was a Caucasian adult that lived in Nashville, Tennessee. CDR1 is SGHAT, CDR2 FQNNGV, per germline. Trimming took 5 bases from V and 1 from J, leaving 15 bases between them. CDR3 length: 15 amino acids. Study conclusions and caveats: On the whole, naive subsets had larger estimated richness than memory subsets had.

This clonotype was sampled from a man between 25 and 39 years old in good health. The V and J genes are TRBV11-2 and TRBJ2-7; D gene unclear. Specimen: naive CD8+ T cells sorted from blood. This CDR3 is CASSIRSGWSYEQYF. The DNA for the CDR3 is TGTGCCAGCAGCATCCGTTCTGGATGGTCCTACGAGCAGTACTTC.